The 13 T cell receptor beta chains listed next were all sequenced from one sample in a study of cytomegalovirus exposure and HLA in healthy donors. The PCR used 60 Vbeta and 13 Jbeta primers. Clones were read by immunoSEQ multiplex PCR, and TCRdb kept only the in-frame ones, dropping some. The data show approximately 150,000 clones, approximately 9% seen once. The sequenced material came from PBMCs. The source of these receptors is a male donor in good health and CMV-seronegative.

This clone has only a few counts. The chain links TRBV5-1 to TRBJ2-2; 10 bases map to TRBD1. The CDR3 extends over 14 amino acids. Germline CDR1 and CDR2: SGHRS and YFSETQ. V was pared by 5 bases and J by 4 bases, with 2 bases of the junction left unmatched. In DNA form, the CDR3 reads TGCGCCAGCAGTCGGACAGGGGGCACCGGGGAGCTGTTTTTT. Translating it yields CASSRTGGTGELFF.

This chain uses TRBV9 with TRBJ2-1, with TRBD1 as a possible D gene (7 bases). The V and J ends lost 3 bases and 0 bases respectively, with 10 bases between them. The CDR3 covers 15 residues. In germline, CDR1 is SGDLS, CDR2 YYNGEE. The CDR3: CASSAQGGSYNEQFF. DNA for the CDR3: TGTGCCAGCAGCGCCCAGGGGGGCTCCTACAATGAGCAGTTCTTC.

This chain connects TRBV7-8 to TRBJ2-7; TRBD2 is a possible D gene (6 bases). CDR3 size: 17 residues. Germline CDR1 SGHVS, CDR2 FQNEAQ. V was trimmed by 1 base and J by 4 bases, leaving 20 bases between them. This chain's CDR3 is CASSLEDPGDESYEQYF. The CDR3 region has the DNA TGTGCCAGCAGCTTAGAGGATCCGGGGGATGAGTCGTACGAGCAGTACTTC. Full variable domain (remainder filled in from reference TRBV7-8 and TRBJ2-7): GAGVSQSPRYKVAKRGQDVALRCDPISGHVSLFWYQQALGQGPEFLTYFQNEAQLDKSGLPSDRFFAERPEGSVSTLKIQRTQQEDSAVYLCASSLEDPGDESYEQYFGPGTRLTVT.

The chain has TRBV4-2 and TRBJ1-1; a possible D gene is TRBD1 (5 bases). CDR1 and CDR2 from the germline V gene are LGHNA and YNFKEQ. CDR3 length equals 14 residues. The V gene lost 0 bases and the J gene lost 10 bases, with 15 bases spanning the gap. CDR3 residues: CASSQDYGAWRAFF. The CDR3 DNA follows: TGTGCCAGCAGCCAAGATTATGGGGCTTGGCGAGCTTTCTTT.

This clone was observed a few times. The chain links TRBV25-1 to TRBJ1-1; TRBD1 might be the D (6 bases). The CDR3 loop spans 14 amino acids. Trimming pared 5 bases from V and 8 bases from J, leaving 18 bases between. Per the germline V gene, CDR1 is MGHDK and CDR2 is SYGVNS. CDR3 DNA sequence: TGTGCCAGCAGTAACCCAGGGACAACCAGGGAAGCTTTCTTT. This encodes CASSNPGTTREAFF.

The genes are TRBV5-5 and TRBJ2-7; TRBD2 agrees at 9 bases. CDR3 length: 17 residues. The trim removed 2 bases at V and 2 bases at J, leaving 11 bases unmatched. Looked up from germline, CDR1 is SGHKS and CDR2 is YYEKEE (reference sequence). CDR3 residues: CASSFARLAGDPYEQYF. CDR3 bases: TGTGCCAGCAGCTTTGCTAGGTTAGCGGGAGACCCCTACGAGCAGTACTTC. Full variable domain (missing parts from reference TRBV5-5 and TRBJ2-7): DAGVTQSPTHLIKTRGQQVTLRCSPISGHKSVSWYQQVLGQGPQFIFQYYEKEERGRGNFPDRFSARQFPNYSSELNVNALLLGDSALYLCASSFARLAGDPYEQYFGPGTRLTVT.

In this sample, this clone turned up many times. This chain uses TRBV6-5 with TRBJ2-6; no reliable D call. CDR1 is MNHEY, CDR2 SVGAGI, per germline. The CDR3 loop spans 15 amino acids. V lost 10 bases and J lost 0, with 13 bases in between. The CDR3 DNA sequence: TGTGCCACCAGCCAGGCGAGCTCTGGGGCCAACGTCCTGACTTTC. Its translation: CATSQASSGANVLTF.

In this sample, this clone turned up once. The chain recombines TRBV7-2 with TRBJ2-3; 11 bases agree with TRBD2. Per the germline V gene, CDR1 is SGHTA and CDR2 is FQGNSA. The CDR3 length is 17 residues. V lost 5 bases to trimming and J lost 2 bases; unmatched junction nucleotides: 9. The CDR3 coding sequence is TGTGCCAGCAGCCTAATACTAGCGGGAGACAACACAGATACGCAGTATTTT. This gives the protein CASSLILAGDNTDTQYF.

The chain carries TRBV2 and TRBJ1-5; perhaps TRBD1 as D (5 bases). V was trimmed by 9 bases and J by 5 bases, leaving 20 bases between them. CDR1 and CDR2 (germline): SNHLY, FYNNEI. This CDR3 has 15 residues. The CDR3 spells CASRYGTGGHQPQHF. DNA for the CDR3: TGTGCCAGTAGATACGGGACGGGAGGGCATCAGCCCCAGCATTTT.

The V gene is TRBV4-1, the J gene TRBJ2-2; D may be TRBD1 (7 bases). Trimming took off 6 bases at V and 6 bases at J, with 11 bases between the two ends. CDR1 MGHRA and CDR2 YSYEKL come from the germline V gene. The CDR3 consists of 13 residues. The CDR3 DNA sequence: TGCGCCAGCAGTCCAGGGGGGCCCGGGGAGCTGTTTTTT. It specifies CASSPGGPGELFF.

About this clone: Other nucleotide sequences from this sample produce the same CDR3. V and J are TRBV6-1 and TRBJ2-7; 7 nucleotides agree with TRBD1. Germline V gene data show CDR1 as MNHNS and CDR2 as SASEGT. The CDR3 has 16 amino acids. V was clipped by 3 bases and J by 3 bases; unmatched bases: 11. CDR3 sequence (DNA): TGTGCCAGCAGTGAGGTGGGACAGCTGAACTTCTACGAGCAGTACTTC. Translated, it gives CASSEVGQLNFYEQYF.

The genes are TRBV27 and TRBJ1-1; D perhaps matches TRBD1 (5 bases). Germline V CDR1 and CDR2: MNHEY, SMNVEV (reference sequence). This CDR3 has 16 amino acids. Deletions cut 2 bases from V and 4 bases from J, with 17 bases between. In nucleotides, the CDR3 is TGTGCCAGCAGTTTAAGGCAGGGTAGGCCGCCCACTGAAGCTTTCTTT. It encodes CASSLRQGRPPTEAFF.

This clone was counted between two and nine times. The chain couples TRBV7-3 to TRBJ1-1; D uncertain. This CDR3 has 13 amino acids. V was trimmed by 3 bases and J by 5 bases, leaving 10 bases between them. CDR1 and CDR2 (germline): SGHTA, FQGTGA. The CDR3 spells CASSLSPGTEAFF. The DNA of the CDR3 is TGTGCCAGCAGCTTGAGTCCGGGGACTGAAGCTTTCTTT. The whole variable domain, remainder taken from reference TRBV7-3 and TRBJ1-1, is GAGVSQTPSNKVTEKGKYVELRCDPISGHTALYWYRQSLGQGPEFLIYFQGTGAADDSGLPNDRFFAVRPEGSVSTLKIQRTERGDSAVYLCASSLSPGTEAFFGQGTRLTVV.